The present T cell receptor (beta chain) was sequenced within a study of cytomegalovirus exposure and HLA in healthy donors. Background on the study: The Caucasian-associated ancestry cluster contained about four fifths of the approximately 430 genotyped donors. Study findings and constraints: Later analysis reportedly placed an Asian-associated ancestry cluster below the approximately 650-donor mean in N-insertions. Overall, 164 TCR beta chains were annotated as cytomegalovirus-associated.

In regard to this clone: What it binds is not known.

The ends lost 5 bases at V and 2 bases at J; junction bases unmatched: 9. This CDR3 has 16 amino acids. Germline values: CDR1 SGHNT, CDR2 YENEEA. Vbeta (60) and Jbeta (13) primers were used in the PCR. Generated by immunoSEQ multiplex PCR, the TCRdb table keeps only in-frame clones and is missing some. The sample contains roughly 120,000 clones, less than 65% of which appear only once. This sequence joins TRBV11-3 and TRBJ2-5; the match to TRBD1 covers 9 bases. Material: PBMCs. This TCR came from a middle-aged man in good health and CMV-seropositive. CDR3 region: CASSPQYDRGQETQYF. The CDR3 DNA follows: TGTGCCAGCAGCCCCCAATATGACAGGGGGCAAGAGACCCAGTACTTC.